This T cell receptor beta chain emerged from a study of T cell responses to AZD1222 COVID-19 vaccine. The data were produced by immunoSEQ multiplex PCR, yet TCRdb's version contains in-frame clones alone and is incomplete. The sample yields around 94,000 clones, 84% seen once. About this clone: Its target is unknown.

Notes on the study in general: Mapped onto spike, vaccine-associated CD4 TCRs spanned it and were dominant at 160-218 and 743-854. After two AZD1222 doses, spike-specific TCR breadth and depth rose versus day 0. Repertoires were obtained only post-peak T cell response. Clonal diversity may have been underestimated, and the donors were mostly white British, with more females than males.

The CDR3 contains 15 residues. In germline, CDR1 is KGHSH, CDR2 LQKENI. With 0 bases clipped from V and 7 bases from J, the junction kept 4 bases outside the gene matches. The sample here was peripheral blood, taken on day 0 of AZD1222 vaccination. This chain links TRBV18 with TRBJ2-2; 8 nucleotides align to TRBD1. The TCR was taken from an adult in good health. CDR3 in amino acids: CASSPPGQGGGELFF. CDR3 DNA: TGTGCCAGCTCACCACCAGGACAGGGCGGCGGGGAGCTGTTTTTT.